The T cell receptor beta chain described here comes from a study of blood T cell repertoires in COVID-19 (TCRdb year 2020). The study in broad terms: Samples covering the acute and convalescent phases of COVID-19 were provided by collaborators in the United States, Italy and Spain. The material from the prospective study consisted of cDNA or gDNA derived from T cells, B-cell-depleted T cells, or PBMCs. Deeply sampled blood TCRbeta repertoires from subjects exposed to, actively infected with, or recovered from COVID-19 were included in the dataset. The repertoires were released in a freely available public database intended as a resource for research on the immune response to SARS-CoV-2. Samples came from the ongoing ImmuneRACE study (first 160 participants) plus 1,254 subjects from 6 global collaborators. A de-identified subject ID, COVID-19 status, age in years and sex were almost always included in the sample metadata. HLA class I and class II types, where available, came from metadata supplied by the sample provider rather than from assay-based typing. Results the study describes overall, beyond this receptor: The quantity of clinical and demographic metadata differed by source and by participant and was supplied without curation.

Enrolling through a virtual design, the prospective study's participants ranged in age from roughly 18 to 95 years and lived across roughly 23 United States geographic areas. Cohort assignment in the prospective study relied on participant-reported clinical history from a screening survey and a study questionnaire. Exposed participants had been in contact, within 2 weeks of entering the study, with a person who had a PCR-confirmed or clinician-diagnosed case of COVID-19. In the prospective study, mobile phlebotomists collected whole blood, serum and a nasopharyngeal or oropharyngeal swab from each participant. Over a roughly 2-month period, participants in the prospective study had the option of providing additional blood draws and questionnaires. Before DNA extraction, prospective study blood samples were shipped either frozen or at room temperature. Worth noting for this clone: Its recognized antigen is unknown. Base qualities are not recorded, but no much larger clone differs from it by a single base.

The immunoSEQ Assay, a bias-controlled multiplex PCR, was used to amplify TCRbeta CDR3 regions from genomic DNA. On the authors' methods: The number of nucleated cells in each sample was estimated by amplification of reference gene primers within the assay. To quantify the absolute abundance of each unique TCRbeta CDR3 rearrangement, sequence reads were collapsed and filtered. For each sample, productive Simpson clonality was calculated by taking the square root of Simpson's diversity index across productive rearrangements. TCRdb stores this immuneACCESS table with in-frame sequences only. Part of the clones is absent; in the studies checked, under half of the shortfall reflects unresolved V genes, and no reason is known for the rest. That table is the source of V, J and clone size, and D and trimming were worked out from the DNA. Within this sample are over 200,000 clones, with roughly 90% of them counted one time only. Roughly 4.5% of the sample comes from the top ten.

The CDR3, from cysteine to phenylalanine, totals 16 residues. Solely the CDR3 DNA is kept, with 48 bases framed from the first base. CDR1 and CDR2 are read off the germline V gene as SNHLY and FYNNEI. Ends trimmed: V by 3 bases, J by 4 bases; bases unmatched to a gene: 7. This receptor was obtained from a woman in her twenties or thirties who had been exposed to COVID-19. This receptor chain uses TRBV2 and TRBJ2-3, with 10 middle bases fitting TRBD2. The sample was PBMCs or T cells enriched from blood (not recorded which). The DNA sequence is TGTGCCAGCAGTGACCTACTAGCGGGGCGGGCAGATACGCAGTATTTT. The resulting protein is CASSDLLAGRADTQYF.